The 21 T cell receptor beta chains below all came from one sample that was sequenced in a study of regulatory T cells in long-lasting Graves disease. Time point noted: persistent/refractory GD, antithyroid drugs over 5 years with positive TRAb. Making the TCR library involved RNA that had been extracted from PBMCs. Libraries of TCR beta came from iRepertoire HTBI primers plus Arm-PCR of CDR3 regions. TCRdb re-analysed the multiplex PCR reads in MiXCR, keeping a single row per CDR3 protein. The sample includes about 460,000 distinct CDR3 sequences, about 22% of them seen just once. Here the sequenced sample was peripheral blood mononuclear cells (PBMCs), taken when the disease was refractory, from a patient treated with antithyroid drugs. These TCRs come from a female donor with Graves disease.

This clonotype occurred many times. The gene calls are TRBV2 and TRBJ2-7; TRBD1 might be the D (5 bases). The CDR3 loop spans 16 amino acids. Germline CDR1 SNHLY, CDR2 FYNNEI. Between the trimmed V and J ends, which lost 1 base and 4 bases, there was a span of 17 bases. Here the CDR3 reads CASSEVMGPRMYEQYF. The CDR3 DNA sequence: TGTGCCAGCAGTGAAGTGATGGGGCCTCGGATGTACGAGCAGTACTTC.

This clonotype was seen repeatedly, ten times or more. This chain joins TRBV28 and TRBJ1-5; a weak D match, TRBD1 (6 bases). The CDR3 extends over 13 amino acids. Per the germline V gene, CDR1 is MDHEN and CDR2 is SYDVKM. Trimming removed 6 bases at V and 5 bases at J, with 11 bases between. CDR3: CASREQGDQPQHF. The CDR3 DNA reads as TGTGCCAGCAGGGAACAGGGCGATCAGCCCCAGCATTTT.

CDR3 loop: CASSVDGNRNYEQYF. CDR3 DNA: TGTGCCAGCAGCGTAGACGGGAACAGGAACTACGAGCAGTACTTC. This rearrangement joins TRBV9 to TRBJ2-7; TRBD1 or TRBD2 may be the D gene (5 bases each). This CDR3 has 15 amino acids. Germline CDR1 reads SGDLS; CDR2 reads YYNGEE. V was clipped by 0 bases and J by 3 bases, with 13 bases between them.

Many counts were recorded for this clonotype. V gene TRBV19 combines with J gene TRBJ2-5; TRBD2 is a possible D gene (5 bases). The V gene lost 11 bases and the J gene lost 4 bases, with 20 bases spanning the gap. CDR1 is LNHDA, CDR2 SQIVND, per germline (reference sequence). CDR3 size: 14 residues. CDR3 nucleotides: TGTGCCTCGACCCCGAGAACAGAGGGAGAGACCCAGTACTTC. Translating gives CASTPRTEGETQYF.

V is TRBV19 and J is TRBJ2-7, with D maybe TRBD1 (5 bases). From germline, CDR1 is LNHDA and CDR2 SQIVND (reference sequence). The CDR3 sequence is 14 residues long. The ends were cut back, 5 bases at V and 4 bases at J, with 15 bases in the middle. The CDR3 here is CASSLGASNYEQYF. Written as DNA, the CDR3 is TGTGCCAGTAGTTTAGGGGCCTCGAATTACGAGCAGTACTTC.

J is TRBJ1-1 and V is TRBV28; D ambiguous. The CDR3 runs to 15 residues. The V end lost 5 bases, the J end lost 3 bases, and 16 bases lay between the germline ends. Germline V gives CDR1 MDHEN, CDR2 SYDVKM. CDR3 protein: CASSHRSGVDTEAFF. The CDR3 coding sequence is TGTGCCAGCAGTCATCGCAGCGGGGTAGACACTGAAGCTTTCTTT.

This clonotype appeared many times. The rearrangement joins TRBV29-1 to TRBJ2-7; the match to TRBD1 covers 9 bases. The germline gives CDR1 SQVTM, CDR2 ANQGSEA. There are 14 residues in the CDR3. The junction had 9 bases not matched to a gene; V was cut back by 2 bases and J by 7 bases. CDR3 nucleotides: TGCAGCGTTGAACTCCGGACAGGGGAAAGGGAGCAGTACTTC. It specifies CSVELRTGEREQYF.

V and J are TRBV7-2 and TRBJ1-1, with D unresolved. Trimming removed 2 bases from V and 8 bases from J, with 15 bases in between. Germline V gene data show CDR1 as SGHTA and CDR2 as FQGNSA. This CDR3 comprises 14 residues. CDR3 sequence (DNA): TGTGCCAGCAGCTTAATGGGCGGGAAAACGGAAGCTTTCTTT. As protein: CASSLMGGKTEAFF.

This clonotype was observed at least ten times. J is TRBJ2-5 and V is TRBV2; D is perhaps TRBD2 (5 bases). The length of the CDR3 is 13 residues. V was cut by 7 bases and J by 4 bases, with 13 bases left in between. The germline V gene has CDR1 SNHLY and CDR2 FYNNEI. The CDR3 sequence: CASKYSSLETQYF. The DNA of the CDR3 is TGTGCCAGCAAGTACTCTAGCTTAGAGACCCAGTACTTC. Drawing the rest from reference TRBV2 and TRBJ2-5, the complete variable domain is EPEVTQTPSHQVTQMGQEVILRCVPISNHLYFYWYRQILGQKVEFLVSFYNNEISEKSEIFDDQFSVERPDGSNFTLKIRSTKLEDSAMYFCASKYSSLETQYFGPGTRLLVL.

This chain joins TRBV3-1 and TRBJ1-4; 7 bases agree with TRBD1. CDR1 is LGHDT and CDR2 is YNNKEL in the germline V gene (reference sequence). The CDR3 length is 14 residues. V shed 4 bases and J 8 bases; nucleotides not matched to a gene: 7. The CDR3 loop reads CASSPSGGEEKLFF. The DNA of the CDR3 is TGTGCCAGCAGCCCCTCAGGGGGAGAGGAAAAACTGTTTTTT. The entire variable domain, with the rest obtained from reference TRBV3-1 and TRBJ1-4, is as follows: DTAVSQTPKYLVTQMGNDKSIKCEQNLGHDTMYWYKQDSKKFLKIMFSYNNKELIINETVPNRFSPKSPDKAHLNLHINSLELGDSAVYFCASSPSGGEEKLFFGSGTQLSVL.

This clonotype was seen a few times. This chain uses TRBV7-3 with TRBJ1-4, with a tentative D call TRBD1 (5 bases). This CDR3 region has 16 residues. Trimming shortened V by 1 base and J by 7 bases, and 16 bases separated the two germline ends. The germline V gene encodes CDR1 SGHTA and CDR2 FQGTGA. The CDR3 bases are TGTGCCAGCAGCTTAAGTAGAGCGGGGCAAGGTGAAAAACTGTTTTTT. Its translation: CASSLSRAGQGEKLFF.

This clonotype appeared once. The chain joins TRBV9 to TRBJ2-7, with 8 bases lining up with TRBD2. The end of the DNA is better explained by TRBJ2-5, so the J call may be wrong. This CDR3 comprises 16 residues. CDR1 and CDR2 from the germline V gene are SGDLS and YYNGEE. For the CDR3, the DNA is TGTGCCAGCAGCAATAACCCGATACTAGCGGAAGAGACCCAGTACTTC. It yields the protein CASSNNPILAEETQYF.

This clonotype came up a few times. The rearrangement uses TRBV6-1 and TRBJ1-3; TRBD1 might be the D (5 bases). The germline CDR1 and CDR2 sequences are MNHNS and SASEGT. V was pared by 5 bases and J by 2 bases, with 10 bases between. CDR3 length: 14 residues. CDR3 nucleotide sequence: TGTGCCAGCAGTCTTAGGGGTACTGGAAACACCATATATTTT. It yields the protein CASSLRGTGNTIYF.

In this sample, this clonotype turned up a few times. The chain employs TRBV30 and TRBJ2-5, with D uncertain. Trimming removed 0 bases at V and 3 bases at J, with 5 bases between. The germline gives CDR1 GTSNPN, CDR2 SVGIG (reference sequence). This CDR3 is 12 amino acids long. The CDR3 protein is CAWSVLKETQYF. The CDR3 nucleotides read TGTGCCTGGAGTGTACTCAAAGAGACCCAGTACTTC.

This clonotype occurred many times. The CDR3 nucleotides are TGTGCCAGCACTCGCGCTGGGTTTGTGGGCCCCCTCCACTTT. This translates into CASTRAGFVGPLHF. The rearrangement joins TRBV28 to TRBJ1-6; D remains ambiguous. V lost 7 bases and J 13 bases, leaving 20 bases between the germline ends. The germline V gene encodes CDR1 MDHEN and CDR2 SYDVKM. CDR3 length: 14 amino acids.

This clonotype was recorded many times. The J gene is TRBJ2-5, the V gene TRBV11-2; D is unclear. Germline V gives CDR1 SGHAT, CDR2 FQNNGV. Trimming left V 5 bases short and J 7 bases short, with 8 bases between. This CDR3 is 11 amino acids long. CDR3 residues: CASSPMVTQYF. For the CDR3, the DNA is TGTGCCAGCAGCCCCATGGTGACCCAGTACTTC.

This chain connects TRBV20-1 to TRBJ2-7; a possible D gene is TRBD1 (6 bases). Trimming removed 0 bases from V and 3 bases from J, with 9 bases in between. This CDR3 has 13 residues. Germline loops: CDR1 DFQATT, CDR2 SNEGSKA (reference sequence). The CDR3 is CSARDQGNYEQYF. Here the CDR3 DNA reads TGCAGTGCTAGAGATCAGGGGAACTACGAGCAGTACTTC.

There are many counts of this clonotype. The chain couples TRBV28 to TRBJ1-4, with 7 bases that match TRBD1. The trim removed 8 bases at V and 7 bases at J, leaving 7 bases unmatched. The CDR3 contains 13 residues. Germline CDR1 MDHEN, CDR2 SYDVKM. CDR3 nucleotide sequence: TGTGCCAGCCAGACAGGGATGGGTGAAAAACTGTTTTTT. Protein: CASQTGMGEKLFF.

This clonotype was recorded many times. The chain links TRBV28 to TRBJ1-6; 8 positions agree with TRBD1. The CDR3 spans 15 residues. With 3 bases clipped from V and 8 bases from J, the junction kept 6 bases outside the gene matches. The germline V gene has CDR1 MDHEN and CDR2 SYDVKM. The CDR3 is CASSFFGTGYSPLHF. DNA for the CDR3: TGTGCCAGCAGTTTCTTCGGGACAGGTTATTCACCCCTCCACTTT.

This clonotype was seen a few times. This sequence joins TRBV6-2 or TRBV6-3 and TRBJ2-3; 9 bases map to TRBD2. This CDR3 comprises 13 residues. The V segment lost 7 bases and the J segment 3 bases; nucleotides outside the gene matches: 2. Germline CDR1 is MNHEY and CDR2 is SVGEGT. The CDR3 region is CASKRGATDTQYF. Written as DNA, the CDR3 is TGTGCCAGCAAGCGGGGGGCTACAGATACGCAGTATTTT.

DNA of the CDR3: TGTGCCAGCAGCAGGATACCGGGGGGGGGCGCGAAGACCCAGTACTTC. Its translation is CASSRIPGGGAKTQYF. This chain connects TRBV11-3 to TRBJ2-5; 8 bases line up with TRBD2. Germline trimming cut 5 bases from V and 6 bases from J; bases unmatched to any gene: 14. This CDR3 region has 16 residues. CDR1 is SGHNT and CDR2 is YENEEA in the germline V gene.